This T cell receptor beta chain is from a study of T cells in Graves' hyperthyroidism and ophthalmopathy. Amplification yielded TCR beta CDR3 regions, with RNA transcripts as the source. The TCR CDR3 was amplified in a first-round RT-PCR using the HTBI primer set. MiXCR, applied by TCRdb to the multiplex PCR reads, yields one record per CDR3 protein. The sample has hundreds of thousands of distinct CDR3 sequences; around 15% are singletons. This clonotype was picked up many times. Newly diagnosed hyperthyroidism, duration under 2 months, in patients aged 18 to 65. Material: blood. The TCR was taken from a woman in her late teens or twenties with Graves' hyperthyroidism.

The CDR3 region has the DNA TGTGCCAGCTCACCTGGACAGGGGCAAGTCTATGGCTACACCTTC. This encodes CASSPGQGQVYGYTF. The V gene is TRBV18, the J gene TRBJ1-2, with 9 positions matching TRBD1. Germline CDR1 KGHSH, CDR2 LQKENI. V was pared by 3 bases and J by 4 bases, with 6 bases of the junction left unmatched. CDR3 size: 15 residues.